Listed below are T cell receptor beta chains from one sample, sequenced in a study of shared clonotypes between healthy human individuals. Some clones are missing from TCRdb's copy, which holds only in-frame ones; the method was immunoSEQ multiplex PCR. The sample has about 2.4 million clones; 93% are singletons. Sequenced sample: naive CD4+ T cells from PBMCs. These TCRs come from a man aged 18 to 30 in good health. Some clones in this sample may be carry-over from other donors' samples. The conserved cysteine and the conserved F or W are not part of the CDR3 here. A D gene is named only where the DNA matches it firmly.

j_call v_call d_call cdr3_aa
TRBJ2-1 TRBV7-2 - ASSLVISEQF
TRBJ2-5 TRBV10-3 TRBD2 AISESTWRRERETQY
TRBJ2-4 TRBV6-5 TRBD1 ASSSFRDRADIQY
TRBJ2-3 TRBV27 - ASSLPLATDTQY
TRBJ2-7 TRBV27 - ASSAGWRRAYEQY
TRBJ2-3 TRBV4-1 TRBD1 ASSFQPGQATDTQY
TRBJ2-3 TRBV29-1 - SVARDSSTDTQY
TRBJ2-5 TRBV4-1 TRBD1 ASSPRGDRGRGYQETQY
TRBJ2-7 TRBV7-8 TRBD1 ASSQNLDRAYEQY
TRBJ1-2 TRBV5-4 - ASSPEGDRVYGYT
TRBJ2-7 TRBV18 - ASSPRERANAYEQY
TRBJ2-2 TRBV11-2 - ASSPLTGFTGELF
TRBJ2-3 TRBV18 TRBD1 ASSPGQGGTDTQY
TRBJ2-7 TRBV28 TRBD1 ASSSPFPLRGTGGNYEQY
TRBJ2-7 TRBV7-2 TRBD2 ASSLAAGVSYEQY
TRBJ2-3 TRBV5-4 - ATRMGVLSTDTQY
TRBJ1-4 TRBV7-9 - ASRPGGREGEKLF
TRBJ2-6 TRBV5-1 - ASSLWGAVSGANVLT
TRBJ1-1 TRBV6-1 - ASSEALNTEAF
TRBJ1-1 TRBV9 - ASSVEGGMNTEAF
TRBJ1-2 TRBV4-1 - ASSQEGGRPYGYT
TRBJ2-1 TRBV6-4 TRBD1 ASPNRGDEQF
TRBJ2-7 TRBV27 TRBD2 ASSLRGTSFYEQY